The clone carrying this T cell receptor beta chain was seen a single time. The entry originates in a study of blood T cell repertoires in COVID-19. As for the study in general: Acute-phase and convalescent COVID-19 samples originated in the United States, Italy and Spain.

The CDR3 totals 9 residues. The V end lost 8 bases, the J end lost 13 bases, and 12 bases lay between the germline ends. Germline V gene lookup returns CDR1 DFQATT and CDR2 SNEGSKA (reference sequence). Authors' processing steps: Nucleated cell counts were estimated from reference gene primer amplification. The protocol was immunoSEQ multiplex PCR, while the TCRdb copy is restricted to in-frame clones and leaves out a portion. That table is the source of V, J and clone size, and D and trimming were worked out from the DNA. The data contain some 310,000 clones, roughly nine tenths of them seen just once; the ten biggest clones take up over 8.5%.

What was sequenced was PBMCs or T cells enriched from blood (not recorded which). The genes are TRBV20-1 and TRBJ2-1; a weak D match, TRBD2 (6 bases). The TCR originated in a woman in her twenties or thirties who had recovered from COVID-19. CDR3 amino acids: CSPPGEQFF. The DNA of the CDR3 is TGCAGTCCTCCGGGGGAACAGTTCTTC.